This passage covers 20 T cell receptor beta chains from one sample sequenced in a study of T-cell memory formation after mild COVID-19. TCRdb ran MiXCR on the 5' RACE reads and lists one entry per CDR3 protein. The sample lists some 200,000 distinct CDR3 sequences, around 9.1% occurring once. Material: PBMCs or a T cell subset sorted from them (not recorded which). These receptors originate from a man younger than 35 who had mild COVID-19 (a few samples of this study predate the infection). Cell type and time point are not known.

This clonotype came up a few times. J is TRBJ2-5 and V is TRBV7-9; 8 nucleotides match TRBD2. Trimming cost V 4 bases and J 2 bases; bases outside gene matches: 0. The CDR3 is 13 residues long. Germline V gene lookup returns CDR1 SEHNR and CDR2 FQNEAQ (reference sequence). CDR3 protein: CASSSSGQETQYF. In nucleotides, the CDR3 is TGTGCCAGCAGCTCTAGCGGGCAAGAGACCCAGTACTTC.

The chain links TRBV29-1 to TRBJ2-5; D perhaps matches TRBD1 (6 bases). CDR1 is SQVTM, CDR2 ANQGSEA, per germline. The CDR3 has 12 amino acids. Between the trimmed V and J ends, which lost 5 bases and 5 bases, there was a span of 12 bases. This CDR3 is CSVTQGRETQYF. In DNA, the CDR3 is TGCAGCGTTACACAGGGTCGGGAGACCCAGTACTTC.

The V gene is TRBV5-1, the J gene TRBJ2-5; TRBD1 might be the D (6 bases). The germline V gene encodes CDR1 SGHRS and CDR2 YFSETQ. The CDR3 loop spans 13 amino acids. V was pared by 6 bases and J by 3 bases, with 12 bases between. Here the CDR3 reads CASTLQGKETQYF. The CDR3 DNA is TGCGCCAGCACCCTCCAGGGGAAAGAGACCCAGTACTTC.

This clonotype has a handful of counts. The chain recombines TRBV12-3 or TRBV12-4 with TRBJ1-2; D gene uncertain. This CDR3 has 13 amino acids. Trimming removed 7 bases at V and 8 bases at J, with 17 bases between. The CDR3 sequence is CASTWVKSQGYTF. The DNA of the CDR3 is TGTGCCAGCACTTGGGTGAAAAGTCAGGGCTACACCTTC.

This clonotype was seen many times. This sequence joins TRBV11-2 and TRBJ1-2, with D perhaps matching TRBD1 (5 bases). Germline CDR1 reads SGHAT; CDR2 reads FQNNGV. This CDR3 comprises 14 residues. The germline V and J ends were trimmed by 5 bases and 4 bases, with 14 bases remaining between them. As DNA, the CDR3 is TGTGCCAGCAGCATCCCCGGGGCCCCCTATGGCTACACCTTC. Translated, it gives CASSIPGAPYGYTF.

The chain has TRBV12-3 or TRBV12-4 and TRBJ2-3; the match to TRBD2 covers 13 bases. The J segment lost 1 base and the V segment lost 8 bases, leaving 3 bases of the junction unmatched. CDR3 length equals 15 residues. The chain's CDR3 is CASGLAGARTDTQYF. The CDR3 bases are TGTGCCAGCGGACTAGCGGGGGCCCGCACAGATACGCAGTATTTT.

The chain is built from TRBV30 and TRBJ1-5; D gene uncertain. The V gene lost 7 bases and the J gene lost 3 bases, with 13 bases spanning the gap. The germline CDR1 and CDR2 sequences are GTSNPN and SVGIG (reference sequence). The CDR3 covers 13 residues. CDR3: CALGPPDNQPQHF. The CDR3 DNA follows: TGTGCCTTGGGTCCCCCCGACAATCAGCCCCAGCATTTT.

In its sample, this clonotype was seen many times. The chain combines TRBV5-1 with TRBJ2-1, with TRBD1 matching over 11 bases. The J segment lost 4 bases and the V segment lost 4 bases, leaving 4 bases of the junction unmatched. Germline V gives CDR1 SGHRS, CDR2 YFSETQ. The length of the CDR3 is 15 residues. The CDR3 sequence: CASSVRDRGYNEQFF. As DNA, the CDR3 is TGCGCCAGCAGCGTCCGGGACAGGGGGTACAATGAGCAGTTCTTC.

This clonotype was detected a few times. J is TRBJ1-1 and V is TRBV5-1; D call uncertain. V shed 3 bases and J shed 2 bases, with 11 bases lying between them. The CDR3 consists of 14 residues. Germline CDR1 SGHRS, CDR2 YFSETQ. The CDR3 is CASSWAMSNTEAFF. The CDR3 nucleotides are TGCGCCAGCAGCTGGGCCATGTCTAACACTGAAGCTTTCTTT.

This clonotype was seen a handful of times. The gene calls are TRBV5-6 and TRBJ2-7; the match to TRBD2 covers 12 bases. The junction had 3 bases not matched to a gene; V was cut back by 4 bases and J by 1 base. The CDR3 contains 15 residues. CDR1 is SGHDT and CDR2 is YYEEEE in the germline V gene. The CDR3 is CASSVLAGGSYEQYV. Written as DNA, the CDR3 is TGTGCCAGCAGCGTGCTAGCGGGGGGGTCCTACGAGCAGTACGTC.

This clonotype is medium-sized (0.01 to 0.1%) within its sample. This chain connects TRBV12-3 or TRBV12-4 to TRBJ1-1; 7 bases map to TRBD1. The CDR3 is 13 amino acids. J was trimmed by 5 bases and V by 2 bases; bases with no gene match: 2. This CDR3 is CASSLPGGTEAFF. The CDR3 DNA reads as TGTGCCAGCAGTTTACCAGGGGGGACTGAAGCTTTCTTT.

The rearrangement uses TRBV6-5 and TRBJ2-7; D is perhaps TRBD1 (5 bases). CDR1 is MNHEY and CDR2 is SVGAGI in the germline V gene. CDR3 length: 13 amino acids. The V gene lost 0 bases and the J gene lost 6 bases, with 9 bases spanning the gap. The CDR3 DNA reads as TGTGCCAGCAGTTACTCAAGGGGATCCGAGCAGTACGTC. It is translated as CASSYSRGSEQYV.

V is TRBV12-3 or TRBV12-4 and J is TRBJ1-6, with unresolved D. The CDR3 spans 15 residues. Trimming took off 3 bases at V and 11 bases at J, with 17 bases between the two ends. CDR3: CASSFRLAGLTPLHF. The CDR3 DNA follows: TGTGCCAGCAGTTTTCGCCTGGCGGGGTTAACACCCCTCCACTTT.

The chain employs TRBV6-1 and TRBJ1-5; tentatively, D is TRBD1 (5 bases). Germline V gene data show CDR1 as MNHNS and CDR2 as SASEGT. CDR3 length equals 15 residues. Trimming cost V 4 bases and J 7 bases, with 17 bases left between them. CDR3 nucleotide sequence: TGTGCCAGCAGTGTTCAGACAGTGGCAGGGCAGCCCCAGCATTTT. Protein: CASSVQTVAGQPQHF.

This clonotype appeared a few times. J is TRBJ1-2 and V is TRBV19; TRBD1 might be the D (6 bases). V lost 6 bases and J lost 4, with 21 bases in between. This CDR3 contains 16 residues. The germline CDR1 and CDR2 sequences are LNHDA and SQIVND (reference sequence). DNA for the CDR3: TGTGCCAGTAGCCAGGCCGGGACAAGCCTCGGCTATGGCTACACCTTC. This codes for CASSQAGTSLGYGYTF.

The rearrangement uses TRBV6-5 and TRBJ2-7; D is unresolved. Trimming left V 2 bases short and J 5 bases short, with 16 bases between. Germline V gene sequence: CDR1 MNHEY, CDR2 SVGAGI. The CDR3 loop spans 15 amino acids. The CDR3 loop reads CASSYVPGPVDEQYF. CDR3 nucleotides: TGTGCCAGCAGTTACGTCCCGGGCCCCGTGGACGAGCAGTACTTC.

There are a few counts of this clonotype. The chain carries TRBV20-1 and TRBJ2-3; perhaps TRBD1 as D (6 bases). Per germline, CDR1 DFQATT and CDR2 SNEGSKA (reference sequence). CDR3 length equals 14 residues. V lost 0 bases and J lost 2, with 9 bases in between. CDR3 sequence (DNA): TGCAGTGCTAGAGAGGGGGCACACACAGATACGCAGTATTTT. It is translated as CSAREGAHTDTQYF.

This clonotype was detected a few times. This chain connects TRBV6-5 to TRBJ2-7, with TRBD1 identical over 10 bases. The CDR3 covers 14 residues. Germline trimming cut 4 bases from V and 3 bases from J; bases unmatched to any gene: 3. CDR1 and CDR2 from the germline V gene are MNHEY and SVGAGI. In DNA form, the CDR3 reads TGTGCCAGCAGTTCGGGACAGGGGCGCTACGAGCAGTACTTC. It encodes CASSSGQGRYEQYF.

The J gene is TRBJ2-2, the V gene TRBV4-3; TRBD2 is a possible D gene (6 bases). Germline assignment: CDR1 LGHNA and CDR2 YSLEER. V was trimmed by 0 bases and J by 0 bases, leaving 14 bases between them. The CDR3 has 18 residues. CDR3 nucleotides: TGCGCCAGCAGCCAAGAGGAGGGCAGGGCGGCGAACACCGGGGAGCTGTTTTTT. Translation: CASSQEEGRAANTGELFF.

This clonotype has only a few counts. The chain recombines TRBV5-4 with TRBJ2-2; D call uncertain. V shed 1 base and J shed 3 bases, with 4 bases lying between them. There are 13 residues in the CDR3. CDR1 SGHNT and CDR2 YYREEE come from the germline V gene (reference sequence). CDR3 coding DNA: TGTGCCAGCAGCTTGACCTACACCGGGGAGCTGTTTTTT. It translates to CASSLTYTGELFF.